This T cell receptor (beta chain) came from a study of T cells after posttransplantation cyclophosphamide. Study findings and constraints: Recipient CMV seropositivity and CMV reactivation strongly tracked TRB clonality. Tissue-infiltrating T cells from skin or gut overlapped little with blood T cells.

The related graft donor's blood sample was taken on the day of bone marrow donation. TCRdb's table, derived via immunoSEQ multiplex PCR, lists solely in-frame clones and lacks some. This sample carries roughly 35,000 clones, none of them present only once. With respect to this clone: The target antigen is unknown.

The junction had 17 bases not matched to a gene; V was cut back by 5 bases and J by 10 bases. Germline-derived CDR1 and CDR2 are SGHTA and FQGTGA. The CDR3 contains 15 residues. V gene TRBV7-3 combines with J gene TRBJ2-7; 7 bases agree with TRBD1. The TCR was taken from a girl aged 10 to 17 in good health, CMV-negative, and a related stem cell transplant donor. The source material was PBMCs. CDR3 region: CASSMSDRYQEAQYF. The CDR3 nucleotides read TGTGCCAGCAGCATGTCGGACAGGTACCAAGAGGCCCAGTACTTC.